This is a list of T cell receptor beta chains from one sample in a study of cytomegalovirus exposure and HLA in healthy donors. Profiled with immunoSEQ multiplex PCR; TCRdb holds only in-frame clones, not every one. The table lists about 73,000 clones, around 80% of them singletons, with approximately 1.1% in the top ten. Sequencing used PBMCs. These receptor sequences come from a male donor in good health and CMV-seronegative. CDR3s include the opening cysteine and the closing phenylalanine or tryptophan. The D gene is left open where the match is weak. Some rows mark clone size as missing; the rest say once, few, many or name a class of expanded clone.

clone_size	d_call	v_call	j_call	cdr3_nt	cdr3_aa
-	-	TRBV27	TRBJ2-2	TGTGCCAGCAGTTTGTTCGGGATAGGGCCCGGGGAGCTGTTTTTT	CASSLFGIGPGELFF
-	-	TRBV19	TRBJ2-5	TGTGCCAGTAGTATAGTGGGGGCGCGGGAGACCCAGTACTTC	CASSIVGARETQYF
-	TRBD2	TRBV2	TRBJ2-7	TGTGCCAGCAGTTCTCCGGGACTAGCCTTCACCATACCCTACGAGCAGTACTTC	CASSSPGLAFTIPYEQYF
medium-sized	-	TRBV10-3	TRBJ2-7	TGTGCCATCAGCCCGGACAGTCCCTACGAGCAGTACTTC	CAISPDSPYEQYF
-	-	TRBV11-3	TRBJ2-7	TGTGCCAGCAGCCCGTCTGGGGGCGCCTACGAGCAGTACTTC	CASSPSGGAYEQYF
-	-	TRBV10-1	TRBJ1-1	TGCGCCAGCACCGATCGGGACACTGAAGCTTTCTTT	CASTDRDTEAFF
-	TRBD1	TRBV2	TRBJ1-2	TGTGCCAGCAGTGCCAGGACAGGAAACTATGGCTACACCTTC	CASSARTGNYGYTF
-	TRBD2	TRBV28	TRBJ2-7	TGTGCCAGTAAGAAGCGGGAGCCACTCTACGAGCAGTACTTC	CASKKREPLYEQYF
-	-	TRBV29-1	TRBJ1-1	TGCAGAGCCGGGACAATGAACACTGAAGCTTTCTTT	CRAGTMNTEAFF
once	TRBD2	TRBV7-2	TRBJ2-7	TGTGCCAGCGGCTTAGGGGGACTAGCGAGAAGCGAGCAGTACTTC	CASGLGGLARSEQYF
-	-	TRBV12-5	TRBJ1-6	TGTGCTAGTGGTTTGGGGACCGCAGGGGATTCACCCCTCCACTTT	CASGLGTAGDSPLHF
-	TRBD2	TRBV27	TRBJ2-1	TGTGCCAGCAGACTAGCGGGAGGGCGGAATGAGCAGTTCTTC	CASRLAGGRNEQFF
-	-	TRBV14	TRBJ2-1	TGTGCCAGCAGCCAAGGGGGCAACCCGTGGGGTGAGCAGTTCTTC	CASSQGGNPWGEQFF
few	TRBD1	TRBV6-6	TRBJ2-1	TGTGCCAGCAGTCGGGACAGGGTGTCGAACAATGAGCAGTTCTTC	CASSRDRVSNNEQFF
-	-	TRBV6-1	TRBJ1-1	TGTGCCAGCAGTGAAGCAGGGGTCCCTGAAGCTTTCTTT	CASSEAGVPEAFF
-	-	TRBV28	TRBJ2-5	TGTGCCAGCAGAAGGGGTCAAGAGACCCAGTACTTC	CASRRGQETQYF
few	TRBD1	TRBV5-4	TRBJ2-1	TGTGCCAGCAGTCTAGGGGACAGGGTTGGCAATGAGCAGTTCTTC	CASSLGDRVGNEQFF